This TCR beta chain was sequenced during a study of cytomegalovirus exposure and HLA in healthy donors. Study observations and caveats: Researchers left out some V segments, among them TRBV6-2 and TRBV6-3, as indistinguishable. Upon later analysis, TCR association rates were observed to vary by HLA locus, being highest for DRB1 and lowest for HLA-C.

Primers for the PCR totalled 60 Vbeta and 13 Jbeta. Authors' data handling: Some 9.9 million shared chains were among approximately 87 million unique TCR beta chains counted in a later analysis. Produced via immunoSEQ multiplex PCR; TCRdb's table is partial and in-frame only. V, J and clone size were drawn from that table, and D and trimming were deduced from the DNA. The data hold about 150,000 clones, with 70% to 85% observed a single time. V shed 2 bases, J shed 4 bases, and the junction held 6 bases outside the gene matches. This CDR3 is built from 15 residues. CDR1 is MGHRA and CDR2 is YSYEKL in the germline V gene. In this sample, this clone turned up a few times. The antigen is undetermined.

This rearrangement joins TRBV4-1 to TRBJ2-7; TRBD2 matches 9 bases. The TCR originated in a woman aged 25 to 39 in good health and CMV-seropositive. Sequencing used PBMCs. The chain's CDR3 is CASSQTDSGSYEQYF. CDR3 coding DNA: TGCGCCAGCAGCCAAACGGATAGCGGGAGTTACGAGCAGTACTTC.